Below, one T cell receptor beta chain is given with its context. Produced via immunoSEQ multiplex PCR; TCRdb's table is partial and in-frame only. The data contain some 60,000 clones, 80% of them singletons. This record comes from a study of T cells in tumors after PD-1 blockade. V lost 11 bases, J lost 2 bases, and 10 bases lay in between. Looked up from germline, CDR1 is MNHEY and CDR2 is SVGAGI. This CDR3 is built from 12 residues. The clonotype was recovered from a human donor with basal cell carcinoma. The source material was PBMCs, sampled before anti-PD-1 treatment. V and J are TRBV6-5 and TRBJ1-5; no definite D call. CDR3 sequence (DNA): TGTGCCGTTACCGCTGGCAATCAGCCCCAGCATTTT. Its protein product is CAVTAGNQPQHF.